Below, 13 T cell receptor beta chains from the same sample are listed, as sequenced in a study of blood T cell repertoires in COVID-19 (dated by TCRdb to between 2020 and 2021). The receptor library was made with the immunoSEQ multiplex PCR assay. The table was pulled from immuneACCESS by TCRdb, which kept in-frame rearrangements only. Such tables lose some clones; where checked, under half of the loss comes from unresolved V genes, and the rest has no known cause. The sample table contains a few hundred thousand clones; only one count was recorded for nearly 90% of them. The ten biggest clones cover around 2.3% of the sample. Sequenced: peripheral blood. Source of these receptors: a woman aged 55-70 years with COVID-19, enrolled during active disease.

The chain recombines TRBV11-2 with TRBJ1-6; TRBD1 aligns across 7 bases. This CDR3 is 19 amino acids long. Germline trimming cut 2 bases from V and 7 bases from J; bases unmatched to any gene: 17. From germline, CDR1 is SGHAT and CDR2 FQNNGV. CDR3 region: CASSLKTGTPGLANSPLHF. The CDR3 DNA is TGTGCCAGCAGCTTAAAGACAGGGACCCCCGGTTTAGCAAATTCACCCCTCCACTTT.

In DNA, the CDR3 is TGTGCCAGCAGTGGAGGACTCCGATTGCCTTACGAGCAGTACTTC. This codes for CASSGGLRLPYEQYF. V is TRBV25-1 and J is TRBJ2-7, with D possibly matching TRBD2 (5 bases). Between the trimmed V and J ends, which lost 4 bases and 4 bases, there was a span of 17 bases. Germline loops: CDR1 MGHDK, CDR2 SYGVNS. The length of the CDR3 is 15 residues.

The CDR3, as DNA: TGTGCCAGTACGTACTCAGGGTTTGGAGAGACCCAGTACTTC. It specifies CASTYSGFGETQYF. The chain links TRBV19 to TRBJ2-5; maybe TRBD1 (5 bases). The germline CDR1 and CDR2 sequences are LNHDA and SQIVND (reference sequence). Trimming stripped 7 bases from V and 4 bases from J, with 16 bases between. The CDR3 consists of 14 residues.

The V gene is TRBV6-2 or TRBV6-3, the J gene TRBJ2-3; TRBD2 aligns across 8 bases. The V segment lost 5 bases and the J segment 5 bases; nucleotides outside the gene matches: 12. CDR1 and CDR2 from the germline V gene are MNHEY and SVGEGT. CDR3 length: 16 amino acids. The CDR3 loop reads CASSISGLGGLDTQYF. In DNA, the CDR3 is TGTGCCAGCAGTATCTCGGGACTAGGGGGTTTAGATACGCAGTATTTT.

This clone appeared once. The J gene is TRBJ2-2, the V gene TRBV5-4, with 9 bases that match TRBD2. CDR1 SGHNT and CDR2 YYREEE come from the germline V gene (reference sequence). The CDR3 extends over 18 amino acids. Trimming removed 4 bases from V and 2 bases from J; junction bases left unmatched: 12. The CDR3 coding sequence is TGTGCCAGCAGCCTAGGGGGAGCGGGGGGTCCCAACACCGGGGAGCTGTTTTTT. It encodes CASSLGGAGGPNTGELFF.

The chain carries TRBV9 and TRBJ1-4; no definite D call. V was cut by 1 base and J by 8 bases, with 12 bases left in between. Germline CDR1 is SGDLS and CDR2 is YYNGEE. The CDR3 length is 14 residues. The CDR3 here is CASSVNGGGEKLFF. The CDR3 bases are TGTGCCAGCAGCGTAAACGGCGGAGGAGAAAAACTGTTTTTT.

CDR3 residues: CASSPSGERSGYTF. In nucleotides, the CDR3 is TGTGCCAGCTCCCCCTCAGGGGAGAGGAGTGGCTACACCTTC. J is TRBJ1-2 and V is TRBV18, with a tentative D call TRBD1 (6 bases). Per germline, CDR1 KGHSH and CDR2 LQKENI. Between the trimmed V and J ends, which lost 6 bases and 7 bases, there was a span of 18 bases. There are 14 residues in the CDR3. Together with reference TRBV18 and TRBJ1-2, the CDR3 gives the full variable domain: NAGVMQNPRHLVRRRGQEARLRCSPMKGHSHVYWYRQLPEEGLKFMVYLQKENIIDESGMPKERFSAEFPKEGPSILRIQQVVRGDSAAYFCASSPSGERSGYTFGSGTRLTVV.

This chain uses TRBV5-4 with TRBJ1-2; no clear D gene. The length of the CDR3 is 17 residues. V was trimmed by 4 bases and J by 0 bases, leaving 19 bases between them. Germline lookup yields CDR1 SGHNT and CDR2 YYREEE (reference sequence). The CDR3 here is CASSKGGGAFTNYGYTF. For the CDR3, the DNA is TGTGCCAGCAGCAAGGGCGGAGGTGCCTTTACTAACTATGGCTACACCTTC.

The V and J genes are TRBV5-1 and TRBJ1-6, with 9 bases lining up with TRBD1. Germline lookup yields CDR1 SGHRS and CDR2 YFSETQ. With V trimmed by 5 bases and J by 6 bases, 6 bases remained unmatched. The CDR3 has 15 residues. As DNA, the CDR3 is TGCGCCAGCAGTACGGGACAGGGAAGTAATTCACCCCTCCACTTT. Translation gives CASSTGQGSNSPLHF.

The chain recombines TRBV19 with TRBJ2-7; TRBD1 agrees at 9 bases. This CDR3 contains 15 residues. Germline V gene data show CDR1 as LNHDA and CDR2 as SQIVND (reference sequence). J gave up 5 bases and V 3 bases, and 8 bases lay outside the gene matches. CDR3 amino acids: CASSIGGQGNHEQYF. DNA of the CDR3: TGTGCCAGTAGTATCGGAGGACAGGGGAACCACGAGCAGTACTTC.

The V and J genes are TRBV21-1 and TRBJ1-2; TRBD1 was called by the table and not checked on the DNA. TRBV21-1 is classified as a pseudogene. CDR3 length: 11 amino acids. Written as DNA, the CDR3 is TGTGCCAGCAGCAAGACAGTTGGCTACACCTTC. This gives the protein CASSKTVGYTF.

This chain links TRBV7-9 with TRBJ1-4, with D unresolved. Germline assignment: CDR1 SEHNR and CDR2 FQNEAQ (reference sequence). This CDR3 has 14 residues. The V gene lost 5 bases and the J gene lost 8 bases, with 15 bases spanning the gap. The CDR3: CASSLLRLGEKLFF. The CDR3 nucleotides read TGTGCCAGCAGCCTCCTCCGACTCGGGGAAAAACTGTTTTTT.

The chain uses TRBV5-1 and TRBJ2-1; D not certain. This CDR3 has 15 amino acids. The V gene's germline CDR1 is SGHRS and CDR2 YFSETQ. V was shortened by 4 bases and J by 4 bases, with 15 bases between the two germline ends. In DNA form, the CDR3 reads TGCGCCAGCAGCCCCATAGGCGGCAATTACAATGAGCAGTTCTTC. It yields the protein CASSPIGGNYNEQFF.